These T cell receptor beta chains were read from a single sample in a study of cytomegalovirus exposure and HLA in healthy donors. TCRdb's table, derived via immunoSEQ multiplex PCR, lists solely in-frame clones and lacks some. This sample's table has 40,000 to 60,000 clones. The sequenced material came from PBMCs. These TCRs come from a man in his forties in good health and CMV-seropositive. Both conserved end residues are trimmed from each CDR3. Fields, in order: V gene, CDR3 protein.

TRBV19 | ASSRGQYLTTDTQY
TRBV5-1 | ASSLGWGEPYEQY
TRBV18 | ASSPNLAVYEQY
TRBV27 | ASSLGRSGGELF
TRBV6-6 | ASTTLGTRNTEAF
TRBV11-2 | ASSLGQGVAAKETQY
TRBV28 | ASRTSSGANVLT
TRBV5-1 | ASSPGVAGGAETQY
TRBV7-2 | ASSLDRGQETQY
TRBV28 | ASSPWSAGQGRYGYT
TRBV10-3 | AISVQGMNTEAF
TRBV6-5 | ASRNRDRGNSPLH
TRBV7-9 | ASSPAGHHWDEQY
TRBV18 | ASSPASADYNEQF
TRBV7-8 | ASSLGRNTEAF
TRBV7-9 | ASSLGGGYEQY
TRBV4-1 | ASSQDPTLGLRSSYEQY
TRBV4-2 | ASSQERGQWSYT
TRBV6-5 | ASSYDRTNTEAF
TRBV7-9 | ASSPLGQSNEKLF
TRBV6-1 | ASSESTGVNTEAF
TRBV4-3 | ASSQGPSRNEQF
TRBV18 | ASSSAGGEGAF
TRBV10-3 | AISESTAGTAGLETQY
TRBV5-1 | ASSFSQETQY
TRBV30 | ACQGYNEQF
TRBV4-3 | ASSQDGGGSSYEQY
TRBV29-1 | SAAGMAYEQY
TRBV5-8 | ASRATDYNEQF
TRBV19 | ASSIVGTGRLYTEAF
TRBV18 | ASSLPGLISD
TRBV5-6 | ASSLGQGGSPLH
TRBV11-2 | ASSLLGLAGVETQY
TRBV18 | ASSPTGMNTEAF
TRBV5-4 | ASSLGEASGTGELF
TRBV4-3 | ASSQRGPEREVLYEQY
TRBV19 | ASTTGDMYTEAF
TRBV9 | ASSVAGDRLYGYT
TRBV5-1 | ASTPEGAGAADTQY
TRBV28 | ASTPQGANYGYT
TRBV10-1 | ASPKGVLQETQY
TRBV6-6 | ASRASDRGQQPQH
TRBV19 | ASSRTGGSRSQPQH
TRBV7-8 | ASSGSGPITDTQY
TRBV13 | ASSPWTRNNEQF
TRBV27 | ASSLGRDTQY
TRBV9 | ASSELGGRALGTDTQY
TRBV2 | ASSDPRSRGEAF
TRBV19 | ASRTGWNSNQPQH
TRBV7-7 | ASSHPVVAGVHEQF
TRBV7-6 | ASSLTGELF
TRBV6-1 | ASGTGIAYEQY
TRBV9 | ASKSTAGGDEQF
TRBV7-8 | ASSLEGLGVYSNQPQH